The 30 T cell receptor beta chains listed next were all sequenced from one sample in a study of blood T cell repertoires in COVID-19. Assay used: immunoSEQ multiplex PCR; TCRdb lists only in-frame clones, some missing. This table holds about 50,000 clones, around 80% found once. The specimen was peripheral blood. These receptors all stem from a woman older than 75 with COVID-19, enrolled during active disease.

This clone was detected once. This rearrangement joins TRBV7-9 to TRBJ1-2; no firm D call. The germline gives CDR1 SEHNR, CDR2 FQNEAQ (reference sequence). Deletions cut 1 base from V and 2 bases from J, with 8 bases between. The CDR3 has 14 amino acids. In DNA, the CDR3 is TGTGCCAGCAGCTTAGAAGCCTTCAACTATGGCTACACCTTC. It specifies CASSLEAFNYGYTF.

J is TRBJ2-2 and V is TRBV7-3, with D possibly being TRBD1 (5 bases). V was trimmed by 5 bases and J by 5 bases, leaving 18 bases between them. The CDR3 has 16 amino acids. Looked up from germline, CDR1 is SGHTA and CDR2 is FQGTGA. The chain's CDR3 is CASSPQGSHRTGELFF. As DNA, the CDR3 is TGTGCCAGCAGCCCCCAGGGATCTCACCGGACCGGGGAGCTGTTTTTT.

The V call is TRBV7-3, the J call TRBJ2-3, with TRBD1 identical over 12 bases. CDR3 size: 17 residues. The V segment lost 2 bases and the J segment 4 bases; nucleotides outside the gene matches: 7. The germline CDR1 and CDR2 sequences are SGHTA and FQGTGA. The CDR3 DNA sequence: TGTGCCAGCAGCTTACTAGGCGGGACAGGGGGCGCAGATACGCAGTATTTT. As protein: CASSLLGGTGGADTQYF. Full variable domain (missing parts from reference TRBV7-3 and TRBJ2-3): GAGVSQTPSNKVTEKGKYVELRCDPISGHTALYWYRQSLGQGPEFLIYFQGTGAADDSGLPNDRFFAVRPEGSVSTLKIQRTERGDSAVYLCASSLLGGTGGADTQYFGPGTRLTVL.

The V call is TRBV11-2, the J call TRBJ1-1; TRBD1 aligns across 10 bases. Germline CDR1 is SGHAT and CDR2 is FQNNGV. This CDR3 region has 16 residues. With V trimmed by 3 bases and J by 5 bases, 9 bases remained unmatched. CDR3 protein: CASSFMTGGVGTEAFF. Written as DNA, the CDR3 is TGTGCCAGCAGCTTTATGACAGGGGGCGTGGGTACTGAAGCTTTCTTT.

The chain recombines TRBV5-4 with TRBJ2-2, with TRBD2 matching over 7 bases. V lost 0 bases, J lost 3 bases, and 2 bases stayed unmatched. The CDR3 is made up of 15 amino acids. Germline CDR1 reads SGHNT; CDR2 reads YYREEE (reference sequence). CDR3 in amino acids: CASSLGLADTGELFF. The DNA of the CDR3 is TGTGCCAGCAGCTTGGGCCTAGCGGACACCGGGGAGCTGTTTTTT.

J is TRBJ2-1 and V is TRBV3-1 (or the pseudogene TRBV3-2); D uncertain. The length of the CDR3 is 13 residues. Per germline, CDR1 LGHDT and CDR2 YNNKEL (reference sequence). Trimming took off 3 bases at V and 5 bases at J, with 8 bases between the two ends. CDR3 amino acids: CASSQRQNNEQFF. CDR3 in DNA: TGTGCCAGCAGCCAGAGGCAGAACAATGAGCAGTTCTTC.

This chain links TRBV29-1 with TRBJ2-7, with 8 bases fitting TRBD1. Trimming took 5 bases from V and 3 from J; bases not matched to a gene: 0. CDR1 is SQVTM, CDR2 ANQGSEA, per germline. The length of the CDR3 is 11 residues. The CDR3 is CSVTGGYEQYF. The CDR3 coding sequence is TGCAGCGTTACAGGGGGCTACGAGCAGTACTTC.

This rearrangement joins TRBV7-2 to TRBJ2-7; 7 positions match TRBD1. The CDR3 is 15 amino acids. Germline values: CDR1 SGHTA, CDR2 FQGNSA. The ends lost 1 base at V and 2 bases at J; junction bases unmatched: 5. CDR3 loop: CASSLGQGIPYEQYF. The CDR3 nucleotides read TGTGCCAGCAGCTTAGGACAGGGTATTCCCTACGAGCAGTACTTC.

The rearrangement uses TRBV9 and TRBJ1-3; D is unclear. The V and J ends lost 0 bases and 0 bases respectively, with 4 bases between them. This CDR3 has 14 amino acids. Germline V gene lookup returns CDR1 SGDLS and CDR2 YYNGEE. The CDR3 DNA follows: TGTGCCAGCAGCGTAGACAGCTCTGGAAACACCATATATTTT. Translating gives CASSVDSSGNTIYF.

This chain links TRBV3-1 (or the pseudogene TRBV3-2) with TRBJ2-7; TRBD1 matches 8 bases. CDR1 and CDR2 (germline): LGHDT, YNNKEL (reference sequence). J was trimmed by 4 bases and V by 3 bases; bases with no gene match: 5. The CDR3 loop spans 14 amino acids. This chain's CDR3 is CASSQADRAYEQYF. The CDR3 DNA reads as TGTGCCAGCAGCCAGGCGGACAGGGCATACGAGCAGTACTTC.

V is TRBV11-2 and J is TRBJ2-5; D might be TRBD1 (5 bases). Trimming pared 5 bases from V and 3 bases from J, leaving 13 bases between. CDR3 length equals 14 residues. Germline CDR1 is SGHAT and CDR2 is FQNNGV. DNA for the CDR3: TGTGCCAGCAGCCGACGCAGGGTGGAAGAGACCCAGTACTTC. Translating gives CASSRRRVEETQYF. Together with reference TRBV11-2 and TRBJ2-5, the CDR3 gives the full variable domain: EAGVAQSPRYKIIEKRQSVAFWCNPISGHATLYWYQQILGQGPKLLIQFQNNGVVDDSQLPKDRFSAERLKGVDSTLKIQPAKLEDSAVYLCASSRRRVEETQYFGPGTRLLVL.

The CDR3 region is CASSQDFGQVYNEQFF. The DNA of the CDR3 is TGTGCCAGCAGCCAAGATTTCGGACAGGTCTACAATGAGCAGTTCTTC. The chain combines TRBV14 with TRBJ2-1, with 7 bases identical to TRBD1. Unmatched junction bases numbered 5, after V lost 0 bases and J lost 3 bases. This CDR3 comprises 16 residues. Germline V lookup: CDR1 SGHDN, CDR2 FVKESK. The variable domain in full, with the rest retrieved from reference TRBV14 and TRBJ2-1, is EAGVTQFPSHSVIEKGQTVTLRCDPISGHDNLYWYRRVMGKEIKFLLHFVKESKQDESGMPNNRFLAERTGGTYSTLKVQPAELEDSGVYFCASSQDFGQVYNEQFFGPGTRLTVL.

As DNA, the CDR3 is TGTGCCAGCTCACCTGGCCGTGCGGCAAACACTGAAGCTTTCTTT. Protein: CASSPGRAANTEAFF. The chain joins TRBV18 to TRBJ1-1; D is ambiguous. Trimming pared 3 bases from V and 2 bases from J, leaving 13 bases between. Per the germline V gene, CDR1 is KGHSH and CDR2 is LQKENI. The CDR3 sequence is 15 residues long.

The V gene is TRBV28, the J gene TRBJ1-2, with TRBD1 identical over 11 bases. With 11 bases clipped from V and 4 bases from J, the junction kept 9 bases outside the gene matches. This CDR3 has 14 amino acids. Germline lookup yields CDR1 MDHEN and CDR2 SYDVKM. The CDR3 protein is CAVGQGARIYGYTF. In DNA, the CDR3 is TGTGCCGTCGGACAGGGGGCAAGAATCTATGGCTACACCTTC.

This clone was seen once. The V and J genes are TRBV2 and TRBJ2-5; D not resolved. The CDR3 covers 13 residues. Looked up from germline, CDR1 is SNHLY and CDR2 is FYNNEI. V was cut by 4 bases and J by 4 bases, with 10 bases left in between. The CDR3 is CASSASQVETQYF. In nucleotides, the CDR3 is TGTGCCAGCAGTGCGTCCCAGGTAGAGACCCAGTACTTC.

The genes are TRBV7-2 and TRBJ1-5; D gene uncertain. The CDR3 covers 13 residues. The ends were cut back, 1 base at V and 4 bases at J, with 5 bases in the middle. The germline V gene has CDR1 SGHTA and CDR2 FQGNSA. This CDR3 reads CASSLGTNQPQHF. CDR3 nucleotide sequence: TGTGCCAGCAGCTTAGGGACTAATCAGCCCCAGCATTTT. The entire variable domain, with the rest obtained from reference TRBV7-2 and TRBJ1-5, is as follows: GAGVSQSPSNKVTEKGKDVELRCDPISGHTALYWYRQSLGQGLEFLIYFQGNSAPDKSGLPSDRFSAERTGGSVSTLTIQRTQQEDSAVYLCASSLGTNQPQHFGDGTRLSIL.

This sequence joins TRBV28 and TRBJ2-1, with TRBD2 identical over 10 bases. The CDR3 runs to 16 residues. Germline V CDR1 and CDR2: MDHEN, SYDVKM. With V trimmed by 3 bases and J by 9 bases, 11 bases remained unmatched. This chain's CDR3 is CASSLVLAGVSGEQFF. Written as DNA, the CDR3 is TGTGCCAGCAGTTTGGTTCTAGCGGGAGTATCTGGTGAGCAGTTCTTC.

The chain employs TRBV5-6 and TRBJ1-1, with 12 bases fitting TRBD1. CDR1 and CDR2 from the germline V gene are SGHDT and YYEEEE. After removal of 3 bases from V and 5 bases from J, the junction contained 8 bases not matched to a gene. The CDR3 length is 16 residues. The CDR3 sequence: CASSYRDRGRATEAFF. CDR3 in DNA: TGTGCCAGCAGCTACCGGGACAGGGGGCGCGCAACTGAAGCTTTCTTT. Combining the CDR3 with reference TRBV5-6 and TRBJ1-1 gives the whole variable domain DAGVTQSPTHLIKTRGQQVTLRCSPKSGHDTVSWYQQALGQGPQFIFQYYEEEERQRGNFPDRFSGHQFPNYSSELNVNALLLGDSALYLCASSYRDRGRATEAFFGQGTRLTVV.

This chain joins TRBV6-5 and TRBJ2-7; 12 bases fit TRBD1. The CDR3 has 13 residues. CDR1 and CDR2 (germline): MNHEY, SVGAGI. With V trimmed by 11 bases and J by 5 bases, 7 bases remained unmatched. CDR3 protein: CAGSGTGGDEQYF. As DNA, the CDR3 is TGTGCCGGCTCCGGGACAGGGGGCGACGAGCAGTACTTC.

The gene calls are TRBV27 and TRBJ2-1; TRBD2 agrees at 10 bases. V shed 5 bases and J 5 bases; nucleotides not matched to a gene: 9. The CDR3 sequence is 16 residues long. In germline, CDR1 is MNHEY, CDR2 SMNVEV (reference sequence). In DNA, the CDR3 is TGTGCCAGCAGTCCCCGAGGGACTAGCGCCCACAATGAGCAGTTCTTC. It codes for CASSPRGTSAHNEQFF.

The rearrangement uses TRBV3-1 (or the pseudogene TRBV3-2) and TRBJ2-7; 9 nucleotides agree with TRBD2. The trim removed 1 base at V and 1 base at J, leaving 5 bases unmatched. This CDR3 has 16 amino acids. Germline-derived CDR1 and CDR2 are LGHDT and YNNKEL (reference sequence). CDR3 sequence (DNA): TGTGCCAGCAGCCAAGGGGGGAGCGGGAGGTCCTACGAGCAGTACTTC. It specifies CASSQGGSGRSYEQYF.

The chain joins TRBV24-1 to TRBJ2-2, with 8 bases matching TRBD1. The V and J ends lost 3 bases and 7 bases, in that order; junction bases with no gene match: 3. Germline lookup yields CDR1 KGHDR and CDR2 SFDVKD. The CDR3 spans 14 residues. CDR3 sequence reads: CATSDLTGVGELFF. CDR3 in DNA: TGTGCCACCAGTGATCTGACAGGGGTCGGGGAGCTGTTTTTT.

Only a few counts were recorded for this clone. CDR3 bases: TGTGCCTGCGGGACAGGTCGGGGGTCCTACAATGAGCAGTTCTTC. The encoded protein is CACGTGRGSYNEQFF. The V and J genes are TRBV27 and TRBJ2-1, with TRBD1 identical over 8 bases. Germline V gives CDR1 MNHEY, CDR2 SMNVEV (reference sequence). The CDR3 is made up of 15 amino acids. The J segment lost 1 base and the V segment lost 11 bases, leaving 10 bases of the junction unmatched.

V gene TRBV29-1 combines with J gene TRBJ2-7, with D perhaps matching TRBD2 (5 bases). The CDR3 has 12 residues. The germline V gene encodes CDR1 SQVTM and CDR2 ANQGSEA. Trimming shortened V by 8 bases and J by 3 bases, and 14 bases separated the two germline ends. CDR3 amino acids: CSIRGIGYEQYF. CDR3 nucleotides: TGCAGCATAAGAGGGATTGGCTACGAGCAGTACTTC.

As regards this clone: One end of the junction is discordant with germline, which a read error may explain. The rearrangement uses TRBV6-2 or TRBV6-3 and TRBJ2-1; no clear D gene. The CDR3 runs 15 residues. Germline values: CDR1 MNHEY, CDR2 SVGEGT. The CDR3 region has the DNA TGTGCCAGCAGTAACTCCTGGCGCGGTCCCAATGAGCAGTTCTTC. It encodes CASSNSWRGPNEQFF.

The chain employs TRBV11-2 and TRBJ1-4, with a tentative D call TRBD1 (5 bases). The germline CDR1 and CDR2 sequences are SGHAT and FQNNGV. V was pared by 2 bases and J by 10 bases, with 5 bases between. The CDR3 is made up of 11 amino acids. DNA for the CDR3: TGTGCCAGCAGCTTAACAGGAAAACTGTTTTTT. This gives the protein CASSLTGKLFF.

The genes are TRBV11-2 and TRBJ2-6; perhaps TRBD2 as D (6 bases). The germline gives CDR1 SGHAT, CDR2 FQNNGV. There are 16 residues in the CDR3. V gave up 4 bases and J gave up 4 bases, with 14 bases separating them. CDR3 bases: TGTGCCAGCAGCTCGTGGCGGGGCGCCGGGGCCAACGTCCTGACTTTC. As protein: CASSSWRGAGANVLTF.

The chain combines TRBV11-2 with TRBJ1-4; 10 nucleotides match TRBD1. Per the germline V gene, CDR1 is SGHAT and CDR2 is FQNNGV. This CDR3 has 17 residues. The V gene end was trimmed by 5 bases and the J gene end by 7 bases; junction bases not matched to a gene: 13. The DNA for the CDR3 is TGTGCCAGCAGCCCTCCGCCGGGACAGGGGTATTTTGAAAAACTGTTTTTT. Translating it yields CASSPPPGQGYFEKLFF.

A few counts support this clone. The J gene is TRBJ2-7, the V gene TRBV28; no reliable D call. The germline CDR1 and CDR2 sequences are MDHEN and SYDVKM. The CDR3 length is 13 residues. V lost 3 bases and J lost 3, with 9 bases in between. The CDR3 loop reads CASSFHIYYEQYF. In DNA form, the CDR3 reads TGTGCCAGCAGTTTTCACATATACTACGAGCAGTACTTC.

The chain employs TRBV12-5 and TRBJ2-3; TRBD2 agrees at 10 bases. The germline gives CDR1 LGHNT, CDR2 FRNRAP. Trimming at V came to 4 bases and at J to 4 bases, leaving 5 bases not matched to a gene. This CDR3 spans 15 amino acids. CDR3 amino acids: CASGSPSGSADTQYF. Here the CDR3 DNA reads TGTGCTAGTGGTTCACCTAGCGGGAGCGCAGATACGCAGTATTTT.